Below, 32 T cell receptor beta chains from the same sample are listed, as sequenced in a study of beta chain features in type 1 diabetes. The authors reverse transcribed all of the isolated RNA, so sequencing captured expressed TCRB transcripts. The data were produced by immunoSEQ multiplex PCR, yet TCRdb's version contains in-frame clones alone and is incomplete. The profile covers approximately 160,000 clones, with less than 9.5% appearing a single time and 0.65% taken by the ten largest. The sample was central memory CD4+ T cells from blood. The source of these receptors is a man between 18 and 29 years old in good health.

The chain recombines TRBV4-1 with TRBJ2-3; 10 positions agree with TRBD2. The CDR3 has 17 residues. The trim removed 1 base at V and 5 bases at J, leaving 9 bases unmatched. The germline V gene encodes CDR1 MGHRA and CDR2 YSYEKL. In DNA, the CDR3 is TGCGCCAGCAGCCAAGCACCCAGCGGGGGGGCCAAAGATACGCAGTATTTT. This sequence encodes CASSQAPSGGAKDTQYF.

The chain carries TRBV7-8 and TRBJ2-7; the D gene is possibly TRBD2 (5 bases). V was shortened by 5 bases and J by 0 bases, with 11 bases between the two germline ends. The CDR3 runs to 14 residues. CDR1 is SGHVS, CDR2 FQNEAQ, per germline. The CDR3 coding sequence is TGTGCCAGCAGCGCCGACTACGCCTCCTACGAGCAGTACTTC. Residues: CASSADYASYEQYF.

This clone was picked up a small number of times. The rearrangement uses TRBV6-6 and TRBJ1-2, with unresolved D. The germline gives CDR1 MNHNY, CDR2 SVGAGI (reference sequence). The length of the CDR3 is 14 residues. The V gene lost 5 bases and the J gene lost 0 bases, with 10 bases spanning the gap. DNA of the CDR3: TGTGCCAGCAGTCTCGGCGGATCTAACTATGGCTACACCTTC. This sequence encodes CASSLGGSNYGYTF.

This clone was observed a handful of times. V usage is TRBV6-1 and J usage is TRBJ2-7; 11 positions match TRBD2. V was clipped by 2 bases and J by 0 bases; unmatched bases: 3. This CDR3 spans 16 amino acids. Germline V gives CDR1 MNHNS, CDR2 SASEGT. CDR3 DNA sequence: TGTGCCAGCAGTGAACCCGGACTAGCGGGCTCCTACGAGCAGTACTTC. This gives the protein CASSEPGLAGSYEQYF.

This clone was seen more than once but under ten times. The V and J genes are TRBV19 and TRBJ2-5, with 8 bases matching TRBD2. Unmatched junction bases numbered 5, after V lost 7 bases and J lost 1 base. The CDR3 runs to 14 residues. Germline V gives CDR1 LNHDA, CDR2 SQIVND (reference sequence). The CDR3 loop reads CASNRAGVQETQYF. DNA for the CDR3: TGTGCCAGTAATAGAGCGGGGGTCCAAGAGACCCAGTACTTC.

This clone was observed a handful of times. V gene TRBV28 combines with J gene TRBJ2-5, with 8 bases matching TRBD1. Unmatched junction bases numbered 7, after V lost 6 bases and J lost 4 bases. CDR3 length: 14 residues. Per germline, CDR1 MDHEN and CDR2 SYDVKM. The CDR3 DNA reads TGTGCCAGCAGGGAACAGGGGGGCTCAGAGACCCAGTACTTC. This codes for CASREQGGSETQYF.

This clone showed up just a few times. The rearrangement uses TRBV4-2 and TRBJ1-2; 8 bases match TRBD1. Germline V gene lookup returns CDR1 LGHNA and CDR2 YNFKEQ. V shed 4 bases and J 2 bases; nucleotides not matched to a gene: 9. The CDR3 has 16 residues. CDR3 sequence (DNA): TGTGCCAGCAGCCGGATTCCGGGACAGGAGAACTATGGCTACACCTTC. The encoded protein is CASSRIPGQENYGYTF.

At least ten counts were recorded for this clone. The V gene is TRBV7-2, the J gene TRBJ2-2, with 9 bases identical to TRBD2. This CDR3 has 15 residues. CDR1 is SGHTA and CDR2 is FQGNSA in the germline V gene. With V trimmed by 5 bases and J by 9 bases, 10 bases remained unmatched. Here the CDR3 reads CASSTGLAEGRELFF. Here the CDR3 DNA reads TGTGCCAGCAGCACGGGACTAGCAGAGGGGAGGGAGCTGTTTTTT.

This clone was detected a few times. Other DNA sequences from this sample encode an identical CDR3 as well. Here the CDR3 reads CASSLGSSGANVLTF. CDR3 coding DNA: TGCGCCAGCAGCTTGGGTTCATCTGGGGCCAACGTCCTGACTTTC. The V and J genes are TRBV5-1 and TRBJ2-6; no firm D call. Germline loops: CDR1 SGHRS, CDR2 YFSETQ. The CDR3 has 15 amino acids. Trimming took 0 bases from V and 1 from J, leaving 5 bases between them.

The V and J genes are TRBV15 and TRBJ2-5, with a weak D call TRBD2 (7 bases). Trimming cost V 0 bases and J 4 bases, with 12 bases left between them. There are 15 residues in the CDR3. The V gene's germline CDR1 is LNHNV and CDR2 YYDKDF (reference sequence). This CDR3 reads CATSRDPGGSETQYF. The CDR3 nucleotides read TGTGCCACCAGCAGAGATCCGGGGGGCTCAGAGACCCAGTACTTC.

The rearrangement links TRBV28 to TRBJ2-3; 8 nucleotides align to TRBD2. V was pared by 9 bases and J by 0 bases, with 5 bases of the junction left unmatched. Per the germline V gene, CDR1 is MDHEN and CDR2 is SYDVKM. The CDR3 loop spans 14 amino acids. The CDR3 nucleotides read TGTGCCAGTGGGGCTAGCGGGAGCACAGATACGCAGTATTTT. Its translation: CASGASGSTDTQYF. The full variable domain, in which reference TRBV28 and TRBJ2-3 provide the parts outside the CDR3, is DVKVTQSSRYLVKRTGEKVFLECVQDMDHENMFWYRQDPGLGLRLIYFSYDVKMKEKGDIPEGYSVSREKKERFSLILESASTNQTSMYLCASGASGSTDTQYFGPGTRLTVL.

This clone has at least ten counts. The J gene is TRBJ2-5, the V gene TRBV5-6; 9 bases are shared with TRBD2. Trimming took 4 bases from V and 4 from J; bases not matched to a gene: 8. The CDR3 length is 15 residues. The germline V gene encodes CDR1 SGHDT and CDR2 YYEEEE. The CDR3 region is CASSLLAGSRETQYF. CDR3 DNA sequence: TGTGCCAGCAGCCTACTAGCGGGCAGTCGAGAGACCCAGTACTTC.

This clone was seen only a few times. CDR3 region: CASSMKGAGTNTEAFF. The CDR3 DNA sequence: TGTGCCAGCTCAATGAAGGGGGCAGGGACGAACACTGAAGCTTTCTTT. The rearrangement links TRBV18 to TRBJ1-1; TRBD1 matches at 7 bases. V lost 5 bases to trimming and J lost 1 base; unmatched junction nucleotides: 10. The CDR3 contains 16 residues. CDR1 and CDR2 (germline): KGHSH, LQKENI.

The V gene is TRBV19, the J gene TRBJ2-2; 10 nucleotides align to TRBD1. Germline lookup yields CDR1 LNHDA and CDR2 SQIVND (reference sequence). The CDR3 runs to 15 residues. With V trimmed by 6 bases and J by 6 bases, 7 bases remained unmatched. The chain's CDR3 is CASRDRDRGPGELFF. Here the CDR3 DNA reads TGTGCCAGTAGGGACCGGGACAGGGGACCCGGGGAGCTGTTTTTT.

This chain joins TRBV28 and TRBJ2-7; 12 nucleotides agree with TRBD1. Germline CDR1 and CDR2: MDHEN and SYDVKM. This CDR3 region has 13 residues. V was clipped by 8 bases and J by 7 bases; unmatched bases: 6. Here the CDR3 reads CASFRDRGREQYF. Written as DNA, the CDR3 is TGTGCCAGCTTCCGGGACAGGGGGCGTGAGCAGTACTTC.

The rearrangement links TRBV5-4 to TRBJ2-1, with D maybe TRBD2 (6 bases). CDR3 length equals 18 residues. Germline V gene sequence: CDR1 SGHNT, CDR2 YYREEE (reference sequence). Trimming shortened V by 3 bases and J by 0 bases, and 19 bases separated the two germline ends. The CDR3 DNA is TGTGCCAGCAGCTCCGGGGTTAGCGGTTATAGCTCCTACAATGAGCAGTTCTTC. It yields the protein CASSSGVSGYSSYNEQFF.

The rearrangement joins TRBV11-1 to TRBJ2-1; 8 nucleotides line up with TRBD1. CDR1 is SGHAT, CDR2 FQDESV, per germline (reference sequence). This CDR3 has 15 residues. Trimming removed 4 bases from V and 5 bases from J; junction bases left unmatched: 7. The CDR3 loop reads CASSSKDRVHNEQFF. The CDR3 nucleotides read TGTGCCAGCAGCTCAAAGGACAGGGTACACAATGAGCAGTTCTTC.

The sample holds a few counts of this clone. V and J are TRBV2 and TRBJ1-4, with D perhaps matching TRBD1 (5 bases). V lost 5 bases and J lost 2, with 9 bases in between. The CDR3 contains 14 residues. Germline values: CDR1 SNHLY, CDR2 FYNNEI. The DNA for the CDR3 is TGTGCCAGCAGTCTCGACAGTACTAATGAAAAACTGTTTTTT. Its translation: CASSLDSTNEKLFF.

The chain is built from TRBV7-6 and TRBJ1-4; D uncertain. The germline V gene encodes CDR1 SGHVS and CDR2 FNYEAQ. CDR3 size: 14 residues. V lost 5 bases, J lost 5 bases, and 12 bases lay in between. The CDR3 nucleotides read TGTGCCAGCAGCCCCCCTAACGGGAATGAAAAACTGTTTTTT. This translates into CASSPPNGNEKLFF. Based on the CDR3 plus reference TRBV7-6 and TRBJ1-4, the full variable domain is GAGVSQSPRYKVTKRGQDVALRCDPISGHVSLYWYRQALGQGPEFLTYFNYEAQQDKSGLPNDRFSAERPEGSISTLTIQRTEQRDSAMYRCASSPPNGNEKLFFGSGTQLSVL.

This chain joins TRBV14 and TRBJ2-1; D unclear. The CDR3 spans 14 residues. The germline V gene encodes CDR1 SGHDN and CDR2 FVKESK. The V gene lost 1 base and the J gene lost 2 bases, with 6 bases spanning the gap. The CDR3 spells CASSQASAYNEQFF. CDR3 DNA sequence: TGTGCCAGCAGCCAAGCTAGTGCCTACAATGAGCAGTTCTTC.

The CDR3 region has the DNA TGTGCCAGCAGCCAAGAGGAGTTTCAAGGGACAGGTGAAGCTTTCTTT. This sequence encodes CASSQEEFQGTGEAFF. The chain has TRBV4-2 and TRBJ1-1; TRBD1 matches 8 bases. Germline lookup yields CDR1 LGHNA and CDR2 YNFKEQ. V lost 0 bases and J lost 7; bases outside the gene matches: 10. This CDR3 contains 16 residues.

This clone was found a few times. The chain uses TRBV6-5 and TRBJ2-1; D might be TRBD1 (6 bases). Germline V CDR1 and CDR2: MNHEY, SVGAGI. Trimming cost V 6 bases and J 5 bases, with 14 bases left between them. CDR3 size: 14 residues. CDR3 sequence reads: CASSSTTGNNEQFF. CDR3 DNA: TGTGCCAGCAGCTCTACTACAGGGAACAATGAGCAGTTCTTC.

The V call is TRBV28, the J call TRBJ2-4, with 11 bases fitting TRBD1. The V segment lost 3 bases and the J segment 10 bases; nucleotides outside the gene matches: 5. This CDR3 is 14 amino acids long. In germline, CDR1 is MDHEN, CDR2 SYDVKM. CDR3 sequence: CASSFGQGAQIQYF. The CDR3, as DNA: TGTGCCAGCAGTTTCGGACAGGGGGCGCAAATTCAGTACTTC.

The J gene is TRBJ1-2, the V gene TRBV6-5; tentative D call: TRBD1 (6 bases). This CDR3 is built from 16 residues. Germline values: CDR1 MNHEY, CDR2 SVGAGI. Trimming cost V 4 bases and J 8 bases, with 23 bases left between them. CDR3 loop: CASSLPRTATGVGYTF. Here the CDR3 DNA reads TGTGCCAGCAGTTTACCCCGGACAGCCACCGGGGTCGGCTACACCTTC.

Only a few counts were recorded for this clone. The chain combines TRBV5-1 with TRBJ2-3; D ambiguous. There are 14 residues in the CDR3. Trimming cost V 0 bases and J 3 bases, with 8 bases left between them. CDR1 SGHRS and CDR2 YFSETQ come from the germline V gene. The CDR3 nucleotides read TGCGCCAGCAGCTTGGATCTCACAACAGATACGCAGTATTTT. It yields the protein CASSLDLTTDTQYF.

This rearrangement joins TRBV28 to TRBJ2-7; tentatively, D is TRBD2 (5 bases). The V end was cut by 6 bases, the J end by 6 bases, with 18 bases between. Germline V gene sequence: CDR1 MDHEN, CDR2 SYDVKM. CDR3 length: 14 residues. CDR3 in amino acids: CASSPGIYRPEQYF. The CDR3 DNA sequence: TGTGCCAGCAGCCCCGGGATCTACCGGCCCGAGCAGTACTTC.

V gene TRBV5-1 combines with J gene TRBJ2-5; D is undetermined. The CDR3 runs 15 residues. Per germline, CDR1 SGHRS and CDR2 YFSETQ. V was pared by 0 bases and J by 4 bases, with 13 bases between. DNA for the CDR3: TGCGCCAGCAGCTTGGCCGGGTCCTTAGGAGAGACCCAGTACTTC. This gives the protein CASSLAGSLGETQYF.

The chain combines TRBV7-2 with TRBJ2-5; tentative D call: TRBD2 (7 bases). Germline V gene sequence: CDR1 SGHTA, CDR2 FQGNSA. CDR3 length: 14 residues. V lost 5 bases and J lost 4, with 14 bases in between. The CDR3 region is CASSPGGQGETQYF. CDR3 sequence (DNA): TGTGCCAGCAGCCCCGGGGGGCAGGGAGAGACCCAGTACTTC.

This clone turned up a few times. The rearrangement links TRBV7-8 to TRBJ1-4; no firm D call. Germline V lookup: CDR1 SGHVS, CDR2 FQNEAQ. CDR3 length: 15 amino acids. The germline V and J ends were trimmed by 1 base and 5 bases, with 11 bases remaining between them. The CDR3 nucleotides read TGTGCCAGCAGCTTAGTTCCGTCCTTCAATGAAAAACTGTTTTTT. Translated, it gives CASSLVPSFNEKLFF.

V usage is TRBV19 and J usage is TRBJ2-1, with 7 bases fitting TRBD1. The V gene's germline CDR1 is LNHDA and CDR2 SQIVND (reference sequence). CDR3 length equals 16 residues. V trimming: 4 bases; J trimming: 3 bases; junction bases outside the gene matches: 9. The DNA of the CDR3 is TGTGCCAGTAGTAGGTCCGGGACAGTAGTCTACAATGAGCAGTTCTTC. Translated, it gives CASSRSGTVVYNEQFF.

The CDR3 sequence: CATSRSGVAGGDNEQFF. The CDR3 DNA sequence: TGTGCCACCAGCAGAAGTGGAGTAGCGGGGGGAGACAATGAGCAGTTCTTC. The rearrangement uses TRBV15 and TRBJ2-1, with 10 bases matching TRBD2. The CDR3 has 17 amino acids. CDR1 LNHNV and CDR2 YYDKDF come from the germline V gene (reference sequence). The junction had 9 bases not matched to a gene; V was cut back by 2 bases and J by 5 bases.

The chain has TRBV6-5 and TRBJ1-1; D unresolved. From germline, CDR1 is MNHEY and CDR2 SVGAGI. V was trimmed by 2 bases and J by 0 bases, leaving 13 bases between them. The length of the CDR3 is 16 residues. The CDR3 protein is CASSYSGLPMNTEAFF. The CDR3 DNA reads TGTGCCAGCAGTTACAGCGGACTGCCCATGAACACTGAAGCTTTCTTT.